A single sample is the source of the 29 T cell receptor beta chains below, sequenced in a study of vaccination effects on CD4 cells after COVID-19. Method: immunoSEQ multiplex PCR; TCRdb's copy keeps in-frame clones and lacks some. Here the sample spans 10,000 to 13,000 clones, approximately 69% being singletons. With the ViraFEST assay, the study expanded antigen-specific CD4+ T cells using viral peptide pools, then sequenced them. Having been cultured for 10 days, the cells underwent CD4+ T cell isolation. No cognate antigen is known for these TCRs. The sequencing here drew on CD4+ T cells from PBMCs cultured with HCoV-229E spike peptides, taken before COVID-19 vaccination. The receptors were sampled from a human donor who received a COVID-19 vaccine.

The chain employs TRBV7-2 and TRBJ1-2; maybe TRBD1 (5 bases). This CDR3 is 14 amino acids long. Germline CDR1 reads SGHTA; CDR2 reads FQGNSA. The germline V and J ends were trimmed by 3 bases and 3 bases, with 11 bases remaining between them. The CDR3 DNA follows: TGTGCCAGCAGCTTTCAGGGTAGCGACTATGGCTACACCTTC. Translation: CASSFQGSDYGYTF.

J is TRBJ2-7 and V is TRBV5-1; 7 bases match TRBD1. V was pared by 2 bases and J by 3 bases, with 5 bases of the junction left unmatched. Germline V gene lookup returns CDR1 SGHRS and CDR2 YFSETQ. This CDR3 spans 14 amino acids. This CDR3 is CASSFEPGGYEQYF. Here the CDR3 DNA reads TGCGCCAGCAGCTTCGAGCCAGGGGGCTACGAGCAGTACTTC.

The chain couples TRBV7-2 to TRBJ1-1, with D perhaps matching TRBD1 (5 bases). The germline CDR1 and CDR2 sequences are SGHTA and FQGNSA. CDR3 size: 16 residues. Trimming left V 4 bases short and J 0 bases short, with 15 bases between. DNA for the CDR3: TGTGCCAGCAGCTCCCAGGGAGGAGTGGTGAACACTGAAGCTTTCTTT. Translation: CASSSQGGVVNTEAFF.

This clone came up a few times. The chain combines TRBV6-5 with TRBJ1-2; perhaps TRBD1 as D (6 bases). The CDR3 contains 15 residues. V lost 2 bases to trimming and J lost 4 bases, with 14 bases between them. Germline CDR1 is MNHEY and CDR2 is SVGAGI. In nucleotides, the CDR3 is TGTGCCAGCAGTTACGATTACAGGGCTGGCTATGGCTACACCTTC. This codes for CASSYDYRAGYGYTF.

The V call is TRBV5-4, the J call TRBJ1-1; no definite D call. Trimming cost V 2 bases and J 1 base, with 9 bases left between them. CDR3 size: 14 residues. Per germline, CDR1 SGHNT and CDR2 YYREEE (reference sequence). This CDR3 is CASSLKGGNTEAFF. The CDR3 DNA reads TGTGCCAGCAGCTTAAAGGGTGGGAACACTGAAGCTTTCTTT.

This chain links TRBV30 with TRBJ1-1; tentatively, D is TRBD1 (5 bases). This CDR3 spans 15 amino acids. Germline-derived CDR1 and CDR2 are GTSNPN and SVGIG (reference sequence). V was shortened by 3 bases and J by 6 bases, with 20 bases between the two germline ends. The CDR3 DNA reads as TGTGCCTGGAGCCGCAGAGGGGTTGCTAACCCTGAAGCTTTCTTT. It is translated as CAWSRRGVANPEAFF.

V gene TRBV3-1 (or the pseudogene TRBV3-2) combines with J gene TRBJ2-7; D gene uncertain. Trimming took 2 bases from V and 5 from J, leaving 7 bases between them. From germline, CDR1 is LGHDT and CDR2 YNNKEL (reference sequence). The CDR3 length is 12 residues. The CDR3 reads CASSQILHEQYF. The DNA of the CDR3 is TGTGCCAGCAGCCAAATCCTCCACGAGCAGTACTTC.

The sample holds one count of this clone. This sequence joins TRBV28 and TRBJ2-7, with D tentatively TRBD1 (5 bases). V lost 1 base and J lost 2, with 6 bases in between. CDR1 is MDHEN and CDR2 is SYDVKM in the germline V gene. The CDR3 runs to 13 residues. The chain's CDR3 is CASSLSGPYEQYF. In DNA form, the CDR3 reads TGTGCCAGCAGTTTATCAGGGCCCTACGAGCAGTACTTC.

This rearrangement joins TRBV28 to TRBJ2-2; D is possibly TRBD2 (5 bases). CDR1 MDHEN and CDR2 SYDVKM come from the germline V gene. This CDR3 has 14 residues. The V end was cut by 3 bases, the J end by 2 bases, with 7 bases between. The chain's CDR3 is CASSLGVNTGELFF. CDR3 bases: TGTGCCAGCAGTTTGGGAGTAAACACCGGGGAGCTGTTTTTT.

With regard to this clone: It is unclear where the CDR3 begins or ends on the DNA, so no DNA is shown, and the CDR3 is as TCRdb lists it. The V and J genes are TRBV5-1 and TRBJ2-5; the DNA was not used to check the table's D call, TRBD2. CDR1 and CDR2 (germline): SGHRS, YFSETQ. The CDR3 spans 11 residues, counting both ends. CDR3 residues: CASSWGDGAYF.

The chain combines TRBV24-1 with TRBJ1-2; D unclear. The CDR3 runs 13 residues. CDR1 KGHDR and CDR2 SFDVKD come from the germline V gene. Trimming took 3 bases from V and 8 from J, leaving 12 bases between them. The CDR3 protein is CATSDGISKGYTF. The CDR3 DNA sequence: TGTGCCACCAGTGATGGCATATCTAAGGGCTACACCTTC.

The genes are TRBV5-6 and TRBJ2-2; 8 bases map to TRBD1. Per the germline V gene, CDR1 is SGHDT and CDR2 is YYEEEE. With 0 bases clipped from V and 4 bases from J, the junction kept 5 bases outside the gene matches. The CDR3 sequence is 16 residues long. The CDR3 coding sequence is TGTGCCAGCAGCTTGGGCCCAGGGGGCCTCACCGGGGAGCTGTTTTTT. Amino acid sequence: CASSLGPGGLTGELFF.

J is TRBJ2-7 and V is TRBV5-1, with TRBD2 matching 11 bases. The germline V gene has CDR1 SGHRS and CDR2 YFSETQ. CDR3 size: 17 residues. J was trimmed by 3 bases and V by 0 bases; bases with no gene match: 8. The CDR3 sequence is CASSLGGTGTSGYEQYF. The CDR3 DNA reads as TGCGCCAGCAGCTTGGGGGGAACCGGGACTAGCGGCTACGAGCAGTACTTC.

The rearrangement joins TRBV3-1 (or the pseudogene TRBV3-2) to TRBJ1-2; D not certain. The CDR3 runs to 16 residues. Trimming removed 0 bases at V and 4 bases at J, with 15 bases between. CDR1 and CDR2 (germline): LGHDT, YNNKEL (reference sequence). The CDR3 loop reads CASSQEGLTSPYGYTF. CDR3 nucleotides: TGTGCCAGCAGCCAAGAGGGTCTGACGTCTCCCTATGGCTACACCTTC.

The V and J genes are TRBV7-8 and TRBJ2-5; D may be TRBD1 or TRBD2 (5 bases each). The CDR3 sequence is 15 residues long. The germline V gene has CDR1 SGHVS and CDR2 FQNEAQ. V was trimmed by 4 bases and J by 2 bases, leaving 14 bases between them. The CDR3 DNA follows: TGTGCCAGCAGCTCGGGACGGAGAACGCAAGAGACCCAGTACTTC. Residues: CASSSGRRTQETQYF. The variable domain in full, with the rest retrieved from reference TRBV7-8 and TRBJ2-5, is GAGVSQSPRYKVAKRGQDVALRCDPISGHVSLFWYQQALGQGPEFLTYFQNEAQLDKSGLPSDRFFAERPEGSVSTLKIQRTQQEDSAVYLCASSSGRRTQETQYFGPGTRLLVL.

V and J are TRBV5-1 and TRBJ2-7; 11 bases line up with TRBD1. CDR1 is SGHRS, CDR2 YFSETQ, per germline. This CDR3 is 14 amino acids long. V lost 4 bases and J lost 2; bases outside the gene matches: 2. Here the CDR3 DNA reads TGCGCCAGCAGCCCGGGACAGGGGGCCTACGAGCAGTACTTC. It encodes CASSPGQGAYEQYF.

V is TRBV15 and J is TRBJ2-7; 9 bases are a match to TRBD1. This CDR3 has 16 amino acids. Germline CDR1 is LNHNV and CDR2 is YYDKDF (reference sequence). V was pared by 0 bases and J by 0 bases, with 3 bases of the junction left unmatched. CDR3: CATSRDGTGSSYEQYF. In DNA form, the CDR3 reads TGTGCCACCAGCAGAGATGGGACAGGGAGCTCCTACGAGCAGTACTTC.

This chain's CDR3 is CASSPHMASYEQYF. The CDR3 DNA is TGTGCCAGCAGTCCCCACATGGCCTCCTACGAGCAGTACTTC. The chain employs TRBV28 and TRBJ2-7; D is unclear. This CDR3 has 14 amino acids. The germline V and J ends were trimmed by 5 bases and 0 bases, with 11 bases remaining between them. Germline CDR1 and CDR2: MDHEN and SYDVKM.

This clone was seen once. The chain has TRBV7-9 and TRBJ2-5; 7 bases match TRBD2. The germline V gene encodes CDR1 SEHNR and CDR2 FQNEAQ (reference sequence). This CDR3 region has 16 residues. The junction had 8 bases not matched to a gene; V was cut back by 0 bases and J by 4 bases. The DNA of the CDR3 is TGTGCCAGCAGCTTAGCCCCGCGGGGAGGGTTAGAGACCCAGTACTTC. Translating it yields CASSLAPRGGLETQYF.

The chain employs TRBV9 and TRBJ1-2; D gene unclear. V was cut by 0 bases and J by 3 bases, with 9 bases left in between. Germline CDR1 and CDR2: SGDLS and YYNGEE. CDR3 size: 14 residues. In DNA, the CDR3 is TGTGCCAGCAGCGTAGGGTGGGTAGACTATGGCTACACCTTC. It translates to CASSVGWVDYGYTF.

This rearrangement joins TRBV10-3 to TRBJ2-5, with TRBD2 identical over 7 bases. V was clipped by 6 bases and J by 1 base; unmatched bases: 5. This CDR3 comprises 14 residues. Germline V lookup: CDR1 ENHRY, CDR2 SYGVKD. CDR3 sequence reads: CAIRGGGGQETQYF. The CDR3 nucleotides are TGTGCCATCAGGGGAGGCGGGGGCCAAGAGACCCAGTACTTC.

The J gene is TRBJ1-2, the V gene TRBV19; D is unclear. CDR1 is LNHDA, CDR2 SQIVND, per germline (reference sequence). Deletions cut 8 bases from V and 7 bases from J, with 17 bases between. This CDR3 region has 13 residues. The CDR3 nucleotides are TGTGCCAGTGGTCCCCACCAAAAGGGTGGCTACACCTTC. It is translated as CASGPHQKGGYTF. Supplemented by reference TRBV19 and TRBJ1-2, the full variable domain reads DGGITQSPKYLFRKEGQNVTLSCEQNLNHDAMYWYRQDPGQGLRLIYYSQIVNDFQKGDIAEGYSVSREKKESFPLTVTSAQKNPTAFYLCASGPHQKGGYTFGSGTRLTVV.

This rearrangement joins TRBV19 to TRBJ2-4, with 11 bases aligning to TRBD1. The CDR3 runs 15 residues. Unmatched junction bases numbered 8, after V lost 6 bases and J lost 7 bases. Germline CDR1 reads LNHDA; CDR2 reads SQIVND (reference sequence). The CDR3 here is CASRRTGGARNIQYF. The CDR3 DNA reads TGTGCCAGTAGACGGACAGGGGGCGCCCGGAACATTCAGTACTTC.

The V gene is TRBV11-1, the J gene TRBJ2-1, with D maybe TRBD1 (6 bases). Germline CDR1 reads SGHAT; CDR2 reads FQDESV (reference sequence). V lost 5 bases to trimming and J lost 2 bases, with 10 bases between them. The CDR3 runs to 14 residues. CDR3 nucleotide sequence: TGTGCCAGCAGCCCCCGGGACACCTACAATGAGCAGTTCTTC. Its translation is CASSPRDTYNEQFF.

The chain joins TRBV7-2 to TRBJ2-5, with a weak D call TRBD1 (7 bases). This CDR3 is 14 amino acids long. CDR1 is SGHTA, CDR2 FQGNSA, per germline. Trimming removed 4 bases at V and 4 bases at J, with 13 bases between. The CDR3 here is CASSSQGGLETQYF. The CDR3 coding sequence is TGTGCCAGCAGCTCCCAGGGGGGATTAGAGACCCAGTACTTC.

This clone was observed once. This rearrangement joins TRBV25-1 to TRBJ2-5; D gene ambiguous. CDR3 length equals 15 residues. The germline gives CDR1 MGHDK, CDR2 SYGVNS. Trimming left V 1 base short and J 8 bases short, with 17 bases between. The DNA of the CDR3 is TGTGCCAGCAGTGAATCCCTCGGTACGTTCGGAACCCAGTACTTC. It is translated as CASSESLGTFGTQYF.

The count of this clone is one. Here the CDR3 reads CASSKTLGEDTYGYTF. The CDR3 DNA is TGTGCCAGCAGCAAAACCCTGGGCGAAGATACCTATGGCTACACCTTC. V is TRBV7-8 and J is TRBJ1-2; no firm D call. V shed 5 bases and J shed 4 bases, with 20 bases lying between them. Germline CDR1 reads SGHVS; CDR2 reads FQNEAQ. The CDR3 is made up of 16 amino acids.

The chain recombines TRBV6-5 with TRBJ1-1; D call uncertain. V was pared by 2 bases and J by 7 bases, with 8 bases between. There are 12 residues in the CDR3. Germline lookup yields CDR1 MNHEY and CDR2 SVGAGI. CDR3 region: CASSYGSREAFF. CDR3 sequence (DNA): TGTGCCAGCAGTTACGGGTCACGTGAAGCTTTCTTT.

The chain joins TRBV9 to TRBJ1-1, with 8 bases matching TRBD1. J gave up 8 bases and V 3 bases, and 12 bases lay outside the gene matches. CDR1 is SGDLS and CDR2 is YYNGEE in the germline V gene. The CDR3 contains 15 residues. CDR3 loop: CASSDYRGGTGEAFF. The DNA for the CDR3 is TGTGCCAGCAGCGATTACAGGGGTGGGACAGGAGAAGCTTTCTTT. Full variable domain (outside the CDR3, taken from reference TRBV9 and TRBJ1-1): DSGVTQTPKHLITATGQRVTLRCSPRSGDLSVYWYQQSLDQGLQFLIQYYNGEERAKGNILERFSAQQFPDLHSELNLSSLELGDSALYFCASSDYRGGTGEAFFGQGTRLTVV.